What follows describes a single T cell receptor beta chain. Germline loops: CDR1 SEHNR, CDR2 FQNEAQ (reference sequence). V was trimmed by 8 bases and J by 2 bases, leaving 18 bases between them. The CDR3 extends over 15 amino acids. Authors' analysis steps: Amplification with reference gene primers provided the estimates of nucleated cell counts. Using immunoSEQ multiplex PCR, the repertoire was profiled, and TCRdb retains in-frame clones only, with some absent. V and J calls and clone size are copied from that table; D and trimming were computed from the DNA. The sample contains approximately 240,000 clones, 87% of which appear only once. These data are taken from a study of blood T cell repertoires in COVID-19. Looking at the study overall: Material from acute and convalescent COVID-19 was sourced from the United States, Italy and Spain. The cDNA or gDNA used as material had been derived from T cells, B-cell-depleted T cells, or PBMCs.

The receptor was isolated from a woman aged 25 to 39 with acute COVID-19. Sequenced input: PBMCs or T cells enriched from blood (not recorded which). This chain uses TRBV7-9 with TRBJ1-1; maybe TRBD1 (6 bases). For the CDR3, the DNA is TGTGCCAGCCGGGACGGTTGGACAGATAACACTGAAGCTTTCTTT. It translates to CASRDGWTDNTEAFF.